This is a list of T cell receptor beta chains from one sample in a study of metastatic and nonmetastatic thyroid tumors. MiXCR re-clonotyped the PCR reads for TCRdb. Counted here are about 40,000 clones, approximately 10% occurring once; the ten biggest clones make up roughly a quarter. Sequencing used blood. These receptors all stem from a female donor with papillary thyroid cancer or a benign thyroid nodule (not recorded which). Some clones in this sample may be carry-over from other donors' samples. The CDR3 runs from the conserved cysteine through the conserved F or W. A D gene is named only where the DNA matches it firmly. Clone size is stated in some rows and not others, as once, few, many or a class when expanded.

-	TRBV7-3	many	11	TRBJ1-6	TGTGCCAGCAGACTAACCGGGACTATGTCCTTT	CASRLTGTMSF
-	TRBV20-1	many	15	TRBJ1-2	TGCAGTGCTAGAGCTCCGGCGAGTAGGGGCTATGGCTACACCTTC	CSARAPASRGYGYTF
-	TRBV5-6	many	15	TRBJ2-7	TGTGCCAGCAGCCCGCGGACCGCTAGCTCCTACGAGCAGTACTTC	CASSPRTASSYEQYF
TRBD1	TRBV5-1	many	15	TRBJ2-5	TGCGCCAGCAGCTCAACGACAGGGGGTGGAGAGACCCAGTACTTC	CASSSTTGGGETQYF
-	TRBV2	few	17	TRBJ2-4	TGTGCCAGCAGTGAAAGGGAGACACTTCCAGCCAAAAACATTCAGTACTTC	CASSERETLPAKNIQYF
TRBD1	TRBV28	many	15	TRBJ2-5	TGTGCCAGCAGTTTCCGGGACAGGGAACAAGAGACCCAGTACTTC	CASSFRDREQETQYF
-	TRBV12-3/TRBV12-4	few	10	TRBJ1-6	TGTGCCACCCAAAATTCACCCCTCCACTTT	CATQNSPLHF
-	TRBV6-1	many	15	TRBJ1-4	TGTGCCAGCAGTCCCCCCGGGGGCGCGAGTGAAAAACTGTTTTTT	CASSPPGGASEKLFF
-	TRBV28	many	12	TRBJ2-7	TGTGCCAGCAGTTTTGCAGGTCGAGAGCAGTACTTC	CASSFAGREQYF
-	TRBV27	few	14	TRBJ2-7	TGTGCCAGCAGTGTCAGCGAAATCTCCTACGAGCAGTACTTC	CASSVSEISYEQYF
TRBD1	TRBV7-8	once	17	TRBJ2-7	TGTGCCAGCAGCCAGGGACAGTTATGGCGTCCGGCCTACGAGCAGTACTTC	CASSQGQLWRPAYEQYF
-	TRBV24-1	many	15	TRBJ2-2	TGTGCCACCAGTGTCTCATATCCGGGCACCGGGGAGCTGTTTTTT	CATSVSYPGTGELFF
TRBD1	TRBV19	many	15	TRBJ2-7	TGTGCCAGTAGGCAACAGGGGGGTTCATCCTACGAGCAGTACTTC	CASRQQGGSSYEQYF
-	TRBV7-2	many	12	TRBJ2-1	TGTGCCAGCAGCTTAGGCTACAATGAGCAGTTCTTC	CASSLGYNEQFF
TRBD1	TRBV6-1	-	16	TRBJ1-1	TGTTCCAGCAGTCCCCGGACAGGTGACATGAACACTGAAGCCTTCTTT	CSSSPRTGDMNTEAFF
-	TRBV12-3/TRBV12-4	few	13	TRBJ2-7	TGTGCCAGCAGTTACAGGGCAAAGGTCGAGCAGTACTTC	CASSYRAKVEQYF
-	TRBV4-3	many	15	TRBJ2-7	TGCGCCAGCAGCCAAGAACCCCAGCGGCTATACGAGCAGTACTTC	CASSQEPQRLYEQYF